The source of this T cell receptor (beta chain) is a study of early T cells in non-severe SARS-CoV-2 infection. In the study overall: Bulk RNA taken from unsorted whole blood was sequenced, leaving chains unpaired. Study-level points and caveats: VDJdb-based matching was biased toward anti-spike CD8 responses and missed private and CD4 specificities.

This CDR3 comprises 18 residues. This clonotype appeared once. The target antigen is unknown. Attachment of unique molecular identifiers to individual cDNA molecules was performed. Each CDR3 protein is one row after TCRdb ran MiXCR on the 5' RACE reads. Of 55,000 to 80,000 distinct CDR3 sequences in the sample, roughly 9% were seen once. This specimen was whole blood, taken at baseline. The TCR originated in an adult who was a healthcare worker with PCR-confirmed SARS-CoV-2 infection or an uninfected control (not recorded which). The chain employs TRBV21-1 and TRBJ2-7; the D call TRBD1 from the table was never checked on the DNA. TRBV21-1 is shown as a pseudogene. The CDR3 DNA reads as TGTGCCAGCAGCAAGAAACCCCCCTGGCTTAGCGGTCCCTACGAGCAGTACTTC. Translating it yields CASSKKPPWLSGPYEQYF.